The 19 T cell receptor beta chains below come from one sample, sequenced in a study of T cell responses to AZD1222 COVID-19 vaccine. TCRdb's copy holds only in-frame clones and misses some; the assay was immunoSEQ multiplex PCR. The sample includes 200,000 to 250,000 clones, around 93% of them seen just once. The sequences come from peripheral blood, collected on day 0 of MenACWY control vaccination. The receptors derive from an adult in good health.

The CDR3 bases are TGCGCCAGCAGCCAAGATTTGACAGAAACAATCACTGAAGCTTTCTTT. Translated: CASSQDLTETITEAFF. The chain links TRBV4-3 to TRBJ1-1; TRBD1 is a possible D gene (5 bases). The CDR3 contains 16 residues. CDR1 is LGHNA and CDR2 is YSLEER in the germline V gene. V gave up 0 bases and J gave up 4 bases, with 15 bases separating them.

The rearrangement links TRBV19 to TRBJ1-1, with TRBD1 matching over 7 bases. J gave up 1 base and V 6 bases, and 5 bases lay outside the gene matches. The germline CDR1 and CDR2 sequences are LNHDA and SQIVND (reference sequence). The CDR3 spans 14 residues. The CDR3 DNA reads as TGTGCCAGTAGCGCTTACAGGGGGAACACTGAAGCTTTCTTT. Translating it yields CASSAYRGNTEAFF.

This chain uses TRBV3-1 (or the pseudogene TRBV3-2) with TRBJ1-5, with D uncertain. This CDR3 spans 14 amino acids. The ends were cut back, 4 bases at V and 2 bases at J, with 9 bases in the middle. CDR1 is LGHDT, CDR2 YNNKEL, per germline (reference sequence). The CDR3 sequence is CASSPDQRNQPQHF. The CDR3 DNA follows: TGTGCCAGCAGCCCCGACCAACGCAATCAGCCCCAGCATTTT.

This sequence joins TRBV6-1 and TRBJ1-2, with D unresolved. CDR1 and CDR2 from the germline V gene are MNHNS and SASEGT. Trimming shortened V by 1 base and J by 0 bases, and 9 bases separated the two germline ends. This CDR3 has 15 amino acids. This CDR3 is CASSEGRWTNYGYTF. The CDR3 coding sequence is TGTGCCAGCAGTGAAGGGAGGTGGACTAACTATGGCTACACCTTC.

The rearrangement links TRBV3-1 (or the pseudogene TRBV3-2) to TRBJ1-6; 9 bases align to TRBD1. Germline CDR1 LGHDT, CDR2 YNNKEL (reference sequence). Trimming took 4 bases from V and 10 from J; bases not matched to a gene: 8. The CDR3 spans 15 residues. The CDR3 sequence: CASSPTGTGYSPLHF. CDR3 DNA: TGTGCCAGCAGCCCGACCGGGACAGGGTACTCACCCCTCCACTTT.

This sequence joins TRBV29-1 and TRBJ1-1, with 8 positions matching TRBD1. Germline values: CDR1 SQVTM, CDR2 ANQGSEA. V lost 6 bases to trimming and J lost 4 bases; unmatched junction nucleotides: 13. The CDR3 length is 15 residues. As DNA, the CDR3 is TGCAGCGTCGCTCGACAGGGGAGTACTTTCACTGAAGCTTTCTTT. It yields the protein CSVARQGSTFTEAFF.

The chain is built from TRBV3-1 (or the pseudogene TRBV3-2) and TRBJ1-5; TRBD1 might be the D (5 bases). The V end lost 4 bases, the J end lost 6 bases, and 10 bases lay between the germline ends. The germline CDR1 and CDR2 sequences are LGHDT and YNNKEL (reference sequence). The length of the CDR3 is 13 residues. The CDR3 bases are TGTGCCAGCAGCCCCTTGGGGGTTCAGCCCCAGCATTTT. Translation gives CASSPLGVQPQHF.

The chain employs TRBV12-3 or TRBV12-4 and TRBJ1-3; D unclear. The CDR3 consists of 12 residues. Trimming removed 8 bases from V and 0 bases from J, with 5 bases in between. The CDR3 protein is CASAFSGNTIYF. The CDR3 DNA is TGTGCCAGCGCCTTCTCTGGAAACACCATATATTTT.

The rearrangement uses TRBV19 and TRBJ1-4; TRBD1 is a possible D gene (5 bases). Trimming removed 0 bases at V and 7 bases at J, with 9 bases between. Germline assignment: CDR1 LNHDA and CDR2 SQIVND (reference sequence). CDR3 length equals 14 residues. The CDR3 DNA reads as TGTGCCAGTAGTATAGAGGCAGGGACTGAAAAACTGTTTTTT. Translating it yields CASSIEAGTEKLFF.

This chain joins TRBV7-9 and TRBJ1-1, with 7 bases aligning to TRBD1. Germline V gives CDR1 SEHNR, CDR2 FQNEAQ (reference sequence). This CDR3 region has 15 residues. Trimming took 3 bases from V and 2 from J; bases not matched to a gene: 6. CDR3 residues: CASSFSWDSNTEAFF. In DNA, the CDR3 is TGTGCCAGCAGCTTCTCCTGGGACAGTAACACTGAAGCTTTCTTT.

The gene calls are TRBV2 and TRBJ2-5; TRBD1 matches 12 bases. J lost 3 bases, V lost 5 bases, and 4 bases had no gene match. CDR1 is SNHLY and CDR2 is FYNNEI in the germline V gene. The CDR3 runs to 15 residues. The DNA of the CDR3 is TGTGCCAGCAGTCGGGACAGGGGGCCCGAAGAGACCCAGTACTTC. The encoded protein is CASSRDRGPEETQYF.

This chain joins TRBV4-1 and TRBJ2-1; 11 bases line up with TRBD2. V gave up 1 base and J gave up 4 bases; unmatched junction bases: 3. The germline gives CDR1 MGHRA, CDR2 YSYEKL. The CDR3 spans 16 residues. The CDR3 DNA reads TGCGCCAGCAGCCAAGGTCTAGCGGGGGGATACAATGAGCAGTTCTTC. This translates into CASSQGLAGGYNEQFF.

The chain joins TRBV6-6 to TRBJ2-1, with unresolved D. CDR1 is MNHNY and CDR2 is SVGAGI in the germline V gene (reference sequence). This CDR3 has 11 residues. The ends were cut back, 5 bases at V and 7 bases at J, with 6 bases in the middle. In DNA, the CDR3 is TGTGCCAGCAGTCCGGGTAATGAGCAGTTCTTC. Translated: CASSPGNEQFF.

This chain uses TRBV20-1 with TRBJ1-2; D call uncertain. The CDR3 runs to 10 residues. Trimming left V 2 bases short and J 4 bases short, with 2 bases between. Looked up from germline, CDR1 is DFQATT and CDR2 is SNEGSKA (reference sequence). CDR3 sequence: CSARSYGYTF. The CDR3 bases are TGCAGTGCTAGATCCTATGGCTACACCTTC.

Here the CDR3 reads CASSVGDTHNSPLHF. DNA of the CDR3: TGTGCCAGCAGCGTAGGGGACACCCATAATTCACCCCTCCACTTT. The chain combines TRBV9 with TRBJ1-6, with D maybe TRBD1 (6 bases). The CDR3 totals 15 residues. With 0 bases removed from V and 5 bases from J, the gap between germline ends came to 9 bases. Germline V gene lookup returns CDR1 SGDLS and CDR2 YYNGEE. Complete variable domain (other parts from reference TRBV9 and TRBJ1-6): DSGVTQTPKHLITATGQRVTLRCSPRSGDLSVYWYQQSLDQGLQFLIQYYNGEERAKGNILERFSAQQFPDLHSELNLSSLELGDSALYFCASSVGDTHNSPLHFGNGTRLTVT.

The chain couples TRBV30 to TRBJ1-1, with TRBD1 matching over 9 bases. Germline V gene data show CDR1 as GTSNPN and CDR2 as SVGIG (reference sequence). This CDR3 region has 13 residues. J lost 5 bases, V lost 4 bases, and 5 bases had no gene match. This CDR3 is CAWTRDRVTEAFF. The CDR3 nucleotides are TGTGCCTGGACCCGGGACAGGGTGACTGAAGCTTTCTTT. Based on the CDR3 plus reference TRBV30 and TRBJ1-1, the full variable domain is SQTIHQWPATLVQPVGSPLSLECTVEGTSNPNLYWYRQAAGRGLQLLFYSVGIGQISSEVPQNLSASRPQDRQFILSSKKLLLSDSGFYLCAWTRDRVTEAFFGQGTRLTVV.

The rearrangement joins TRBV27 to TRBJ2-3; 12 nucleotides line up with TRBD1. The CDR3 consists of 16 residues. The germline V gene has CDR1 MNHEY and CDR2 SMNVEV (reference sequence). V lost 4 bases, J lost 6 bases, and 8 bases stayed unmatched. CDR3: CASSYMGQGAADTQYF. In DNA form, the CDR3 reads TGTGCCAGCAGTTATATGGGACAGGGGGCAGCGGATACGCAGTATTTT.

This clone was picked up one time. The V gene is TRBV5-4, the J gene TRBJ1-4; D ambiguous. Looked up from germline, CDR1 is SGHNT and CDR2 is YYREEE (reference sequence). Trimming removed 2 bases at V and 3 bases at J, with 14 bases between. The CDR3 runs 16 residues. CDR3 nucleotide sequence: TGTGCCAGCAGCTTTAAGTTCCCCGGTGCTAATGAAAAACTGTTTTTT. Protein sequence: CASSFKFPGANEKLFF.

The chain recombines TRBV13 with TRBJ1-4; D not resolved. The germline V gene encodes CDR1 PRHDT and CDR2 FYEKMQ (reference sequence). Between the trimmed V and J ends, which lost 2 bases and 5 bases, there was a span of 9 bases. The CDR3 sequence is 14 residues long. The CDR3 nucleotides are TGTGCCAGCAGCTTAAGAGGGAGGAATGAAAAACTGTTTTTT. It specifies CASSLRGRNEKLFF.